The 14 T cell receptor beta chains below come from one sample, sequenced in a study of cytomegalovirus exposure and HLA in healthy donors (dated by TCRdb to the late 2010s). Receptors were amplified or captured by the immunoSEQ multiplex PCR assay. For the multiplex PCR, a mixture combining 60 forward primers for TCR Vbeta segments and 13 reverse primers for TCR Jbeta segments was used. Held by TCRdb, this immuneACCESS table contains in-frame sequences only and omits some clones. Under half of the omission traces to an unresolved V gene where checked; the cause of the rest is unknown. The sample contains roughly 200,000 clones, about 9% of them found a single time. 1% to 1.5% of the sample is taken by the ten largest. The sample comprised PBMCs. The receptors were sampled from a woman aged 25 to 39 in good health and CMV-seropositive.

V usage is TRBV2 and J usage is TRBJ1-1, with D possibly being TRBD1 (6 bases). Germline assignment: CDR1 SNHLY and CDR2 FYNNEI. CDR3 size: 15 residues. The V gene lost 7 bases and the J gene lost 1 base, with 16 bases spanning the gap. The CDR3 DNA sequence: TGTGCCAGCACCTCTAGACAGGCCTCGAACACTGAAGCTTTCTTT. This translates into CASTSRQASNTEAFF.

There are a few counts of this clone. V usage is TRBV18 and J usage is TRBJ2-7; D is unclear. This CDR3 spans 14 amino acids. Germline V CDR1 and CDR2: KGHSH, LQKENI. V was shortened by 0 bases and J by 2 bases, with 8 bases between the two germline ends. DNA of the CDR3: TGTGCCAGCTCACCACCGCAGAACCCCTACGAGCAGTACTTC. Its protein is CASSPPQNPYEQYF.

This clone turned up a few times. The chain joins TRBV5-4 to TRBJ1-2, with TRBD1 as a possible D gene (6 bases). V was pared by 4 bases and J by 5 bases, with 15 bases between. The CDR3 spans 14 residues. The germline V gene encodes CDR1 SGHNT and CDR2 YYREEE (reference sequence). The CDR3 loop reads CASSPGERGYGYTF. The CDR3 coding sequence is TGTGCCAGCAGCCCCGGGGAGAGGGGGTATGGCTACACCTTC.

V and J are TRBV5-6 and TRBJ1-5, with D tentatively TRBD1 (5 bases). The CDR3 loop spans 12 amino acids. The V end was cut by 6 bases, the J end by 6 bases, with 10 bases between. Germline V CDR1 and CDR2: SGHDT, YYEEEE. CDR3 in DNA: TGTGCCAGCACGGGGGAAATTCAGCCCCAGCATTTT. It yields the protein CASTGEIQPQHF.

This clone was counted only a few times. V gene TRBV27 combines with J gene TRBJ1-5, with a weak D call TRBD1 (6 bases). This CDR3 is 13 amino acids long. The V and J ends lost 6 bases and 12 bases respectively, with 18 bases between them. From germline, CDR1 is MNHEY and CDR2 SMNVEV (reference sequence). This chain's CDR3 is CASSMARGLLQHF. In DNA, the CDR3 is TGTGCCAGCAGCATGGCCAGGGGCCTGCTCCAGCATTTT.

CDR3 loop: CASSWTGRLNYGYTF. The CDR3 nucleotides are TGTGCCAGCAGTTGGACAGGTCGACTTAACTATGGCTACACCTTC. This chain connects TRBV6-1 to TRBJ1-2; TRBD1 agrees at 7 bases. V lost 5 bases and J lost 1; bases outside the gene matches: 7. The CDR3 is 15 amino acids. Germline CDR1 reads MNHNS; CDR2 reads SASEGT.

The V call is TRBV29-1, the J call TRBJ2-7, with 7 bases identical to TRBD1. Trimming removed 6 bases from V and 3 bases from J; junction bases left unmatched: 8. The CDR3 has 13 amino acids. The V gene's germline CDR1 is SQVTM and CDR2 ANQGSEA. The CDR3 DNA sequence: TGCAGCGTGAAAGAGGGGGCTCGCTACGAGCAGTACTTC. Translation: CSVKEGARYEQYF.

This CDR3 reads CASSLGGASYGYTF. In DNA form, the CDR3 reads TGTGCCAGCAGCTTGGGGGGGGCAAGCTATGGCTACACCTTC. The chain carries TRBV7-6 and TRBJ1-2; possibly TRBD1 for D (6 bases). CDR1 SGHVS and CDR2 FNYEAQ come from the germline V gene. The V end lost 3 bases, the J end lost 4 bases, and 12 bases lay between the germline ends. This CDR3 has 14 residues.

The gene calls are TRBV29-1 and TRBJ2-1; possibly TRBD2 for D (7 bases). The CDR3 runs to 16 residues. CDR1 and CDR2 from the germline V gene are SQVTM and ANQGSEA. V was trimmed by 5 bases and J by 1 base, leaving 18 bases between them. The CDR3 coding sequence is TGCAGCGTTATTGGGGGCGGGAGTAGGTCCTACAATGAGCAGTTCTTC. This encodes CSVIGGGSRSYNEQFF.

The rearrangement uses TRBV4-3 and TRBJ1-2; TRBD1 is a possible D gene (6 bases). With 4 bases removed from V and 2 bases from J, the gap between germline ends came to 14 bases. Per the germline V gene, CDR1 is LGHNA and CDR2 is YSLEER. The CDR3 runs to 15 residues. The CDR3 region is CASSRAAGANYGYTF. The CDR3 DNA reads as TGCGCCAGCAGCCGGGCGGCAGGGGCAAACTATGGCTACACCTTC.

This clone was detected a few times. The chain uses TRBV6-4 and TRBJ1-4, with 8 bases fitting TRBD1. The CDR3 has 15 residues. Trimming cost V 0 bases and J 8 bases; bases outside gene matches: 5. Germline CDR1 reads MRHNA; CDR2 reads SNTAGT. CDR3 sequence (DNA): TGTGCCAGCAGTGACTCGGGGACAGGAGGGGAAAAACTGTTTTTT. It yields the protein CASSDSGTGGEKLFF.

The table lists this clone with a few counts. This chain uses TRBV30 with TRBJ2-2; D possibly corresponds to TRBD2 (5 bases). Trimming pared 3 bases from V and 4 bases from J, leaving 18 bases between. Germline CDR1 GTSNPN, CDR2 SVGIG (reference sequence). This CDR3 region has 16 residues. In DNA form, the CDR3 reads TGTGCCTGGAGCCCGGAGAATGACCGGGGCACCGGGGAGCTGTTTTTT. Protein: CAWSPENDRGTGELFF.

This sequence joins TRBV10-1 and TRBJ2-3, with D uncertain. CDR3 length: 11 amino acids. The V and J ends lost 4 bases and 5 bases respectively, with 4 bases between them. Germline CDR1 and CDR2: WNHNN and SYGVQD (reference sequence). CDR3 loop: CASSVLDTQYF. The CDR3 coding sequence is TGCGCCAGCAGTGTTCTAGATACGCAGTATTTT.

This clone was detected only a few times. This chain connects TRBV6-6 to TRBJ2-1, with 7 bases that match TRBD2. The CDR3 consists of 15 residues. Germline V gives CDR1 MNHNY, CDR2 SVGAGI (reference sequence). V gave up 0 bases and J gave up 3 bases; unmatched junction bases: 2. The CDR3 DNA sequence: TGTGCCAGCAGTTACTCGGGACTACTCTACAATGAGCAGTTCTTC. Protein product: CASSYSGLLYNEQFF.